This T cell receptor beta chain was sequenced during a study of blood T cell repertoires in COVID-19. Deletions cut 2 bases from V and 7 bases from J, with 11 bases between. This CDR3 region has 14 residues. Germline V lookup: CDR1 SGHTA, CDR2 FQGNSA. The table came from immunoSEQ multiplex PCR; TCRdb's copy has only in-frame clones and leaves some out. This table holds 85,000 to 90,000 clones, 89% found once. The sequence was obtained from a woman of 80 years or more with active COVID-19. Sequences were obtained from peripheral blood. The chain links TRBV7-2 to TRBJ1-4; perhaps TRBD1 as D (6 bases). The CDR3 DNA is TGTGCCAGCAGCTTACAGGGGCTCGGTGAAAAACTGTTTTTT. Amino acid sequence: CASSLQGLGEKLFF.